This T cell receptor beta chain was obtained from a study of blood T cell repertoires in COVID-19. This clone showed up just a few times. In germline, CDR1 is SGHTA, CDR2 FQGNSA. The trim removed 7 bases at V and 5 bases at J, leaving 14 bases unmatched. The CDR3 has 15 amino acids. Method: immunoSEQ multiplex PCR; TCRdb's copy keeps in-frame clones and lacks some. The sample holds around 120,000 clones, just over 90% seen once. The TCR comes from a human donor with active COVID-19. The donor label of this sample is uncertain. Sequencing used peripheral blood. This chain uses TRBV7-2 with TRBJ2-7; 7 bases are a match to TRBD1. CDR3: CASTDDHRGVHEQYF. The CDR3 bases are TGTGCCAGCACCGATGACCACAGGGGTGTCCACGAGCAGTACTTC.